This TCR beta chain derives from a study of blood T cell repertoires in COVID-19. The wider study: The United States, Italy and Spain provided the acute and convalescent COVID-19 samples. T cells, B-cell-depleted T cells, or PBMCs supplied cDNA or gDNA.

In the original workflow: Researchers report that nucleated cell counts were estimated from reference gene primer amplification. Using immunoSEQ multiplex PCR, the repertoire was profiled, and TCRdb retains in-frame clones only, with some absent. That table gives V, J and clone size, and the DNA gave D and trimming. The sample includes 90,000 to 140,000 clones, about four fifths seen only once; the top ten take about 40%. This CDR3 comprises 16 residues. Germline CDR1 SGHRS, CDR2 YFSETQ. V gave up 4 bases and J gave up 4 bases; unmatched junction bases: 11. This TCR was recovered from a man older than 75 with acute or convalescent COVID-19. Sequencing used peripheral blood. The chain recombines TRBV5-1 with TRBJ2-7; TRBD1 aligns across 10 bases. CDR3 sequence (DNA): TGCGCCAGCAGCCGGGCGACAGGGGGCAATTATTACGAGCAGTACTTC. This sequence encodes CASSRATGGNYYEQYF.